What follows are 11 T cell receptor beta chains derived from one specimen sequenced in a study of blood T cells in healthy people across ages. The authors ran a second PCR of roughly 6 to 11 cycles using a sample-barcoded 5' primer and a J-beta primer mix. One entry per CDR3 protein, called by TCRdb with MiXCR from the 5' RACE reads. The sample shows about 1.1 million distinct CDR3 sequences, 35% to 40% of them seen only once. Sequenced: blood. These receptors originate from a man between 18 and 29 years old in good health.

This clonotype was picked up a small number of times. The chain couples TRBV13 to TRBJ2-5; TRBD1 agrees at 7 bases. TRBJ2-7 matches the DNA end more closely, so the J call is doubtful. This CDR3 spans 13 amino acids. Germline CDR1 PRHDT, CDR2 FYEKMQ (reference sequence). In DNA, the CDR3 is TGTGCCAGCAGCCAACAGGGGAGTCACGAGCAGTACTTC. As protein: CASSQQGSHEQYF.

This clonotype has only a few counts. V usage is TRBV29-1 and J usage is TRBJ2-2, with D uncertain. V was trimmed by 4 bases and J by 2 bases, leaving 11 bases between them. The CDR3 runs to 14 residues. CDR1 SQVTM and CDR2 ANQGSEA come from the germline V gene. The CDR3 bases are TGCAGCGTTGGACTTGGCAGCAACACCGGGGAGCTGTTTTTT. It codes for CSVGLGSNTGELFF.

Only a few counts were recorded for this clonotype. The CDR3 DNA reads TGTGCCAGCAGCCCCATGTCCGGTGGGACAACTAACTATGGCTACACCTTC. Translation: CASSPMSGGTTNYGYTF. The chain employs TRBV7-6 and TRBJ1-2; perhaps TRBD1 as D (6 bases). The V gene's germline CDR1 is SGHVS and CDR2 FNYEAQ. Trimming left V 5 bases short and J 0 bases short, with 19 bases between. CDR3 length: 17 residues.

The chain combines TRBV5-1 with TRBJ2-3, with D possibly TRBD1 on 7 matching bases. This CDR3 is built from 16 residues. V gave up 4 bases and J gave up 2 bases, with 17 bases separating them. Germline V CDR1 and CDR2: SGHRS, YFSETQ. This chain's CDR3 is CASSGRTGQDTDTQYF. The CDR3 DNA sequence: TGCGCCAGCAGCGGGAGGACAGGCCAAGACACAGATACGCAGTATTTT.

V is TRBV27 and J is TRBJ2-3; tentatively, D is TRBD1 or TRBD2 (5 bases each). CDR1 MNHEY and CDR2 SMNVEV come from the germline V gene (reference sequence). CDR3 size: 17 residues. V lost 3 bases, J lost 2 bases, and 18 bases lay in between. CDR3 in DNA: TGTGCCAGCAGTTTCTCCGTGGGACGAGCGTTCACAGATACGCAGTATTTT. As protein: CASSFSVGRAFTDTQYF.

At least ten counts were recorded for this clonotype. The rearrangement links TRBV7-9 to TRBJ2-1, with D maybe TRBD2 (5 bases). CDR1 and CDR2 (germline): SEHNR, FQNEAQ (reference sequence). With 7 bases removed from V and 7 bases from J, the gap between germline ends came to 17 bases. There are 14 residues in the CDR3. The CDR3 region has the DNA TGTGCCAGCACCAAAACTAGTAATGTGAATGAGCAGTTCTTC. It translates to CASTKTSNVNEQFF.

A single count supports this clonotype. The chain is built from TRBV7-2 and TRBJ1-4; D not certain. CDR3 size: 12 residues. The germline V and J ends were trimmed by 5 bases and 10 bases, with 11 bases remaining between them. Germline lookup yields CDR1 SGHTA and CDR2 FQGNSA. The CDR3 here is CASSPPGGKLFF. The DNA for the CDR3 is TGTGCCAGCAGCCCCCCAGGCGGAAAACTGTTTTTT.

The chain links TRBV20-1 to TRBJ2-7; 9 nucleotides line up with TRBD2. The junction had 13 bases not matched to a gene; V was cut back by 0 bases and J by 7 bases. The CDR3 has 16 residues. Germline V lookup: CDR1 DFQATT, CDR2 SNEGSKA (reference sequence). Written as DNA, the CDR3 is TGCAGTGCTAGAGATATGGGACTAGCTGGAGGGTGGGAGCAGTACTTC. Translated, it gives CSARDMGLAGGWEQYF.

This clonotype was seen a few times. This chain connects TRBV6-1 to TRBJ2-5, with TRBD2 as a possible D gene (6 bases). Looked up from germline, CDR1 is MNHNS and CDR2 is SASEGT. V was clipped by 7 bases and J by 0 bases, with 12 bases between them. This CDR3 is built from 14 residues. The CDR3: CASTLRDYQETQYF. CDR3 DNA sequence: TGTGCCAGCACCTTACGGGACTACCAAGAGACCCAGTACTTC.

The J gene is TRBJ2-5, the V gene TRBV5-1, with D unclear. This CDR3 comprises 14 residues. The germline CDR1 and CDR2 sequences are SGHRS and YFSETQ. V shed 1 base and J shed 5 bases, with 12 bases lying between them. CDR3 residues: CASSLKVGAETQYF. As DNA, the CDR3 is TGCGCCAGCAGCTTGAAGGTCGGTGCTGAGACCCAGTACTTC.

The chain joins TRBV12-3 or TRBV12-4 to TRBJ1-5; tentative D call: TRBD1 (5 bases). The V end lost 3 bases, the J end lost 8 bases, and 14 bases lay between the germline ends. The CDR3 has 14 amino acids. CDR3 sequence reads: CASSFPGQGEPQHF. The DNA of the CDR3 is TGTGCCAGCAGTTTCCCCGGGCAGGGTGAGCCCCAGCATTTT.